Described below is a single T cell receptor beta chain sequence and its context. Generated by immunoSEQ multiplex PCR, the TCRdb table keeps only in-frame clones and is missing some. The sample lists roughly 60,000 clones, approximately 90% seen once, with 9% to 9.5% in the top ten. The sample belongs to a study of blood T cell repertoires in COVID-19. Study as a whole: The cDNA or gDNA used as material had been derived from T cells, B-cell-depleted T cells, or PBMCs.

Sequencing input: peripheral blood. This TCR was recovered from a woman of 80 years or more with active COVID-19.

CDR3 nucleotides: TGTGCCAGCAGCACGCGCGGGGTAGTCACCGAGACCCAGTACTTC. Its protein is CASSTRGVVTETQYF. The V gene is TRBV21-1, the J gene TRBJ2-5; TRBD2, the D gene given by the table, was not confirmed from the DNA. TRBV21-1 represents a pseudogene. The CDR3 runs to 15 residues.